This T cell receptor beta chain was documented in a study of beta chain features in type 1 diabetes. General study results and limits: Among all four CD4+ subsets, Type 1 diabetes patients had TCRB CDR3s that were moderately but significantly shorter.

This clone came up a few times. Its antigen is still unknown. What was sequenced were expressed TCRB transcripts, since all of the isolated RNA had been reverse transcribed. Generated by immunoSEQ multiplex PCR, the TCRdb table keeps only in-frame clones and is missing some. The sample includes around 310,000 clones, around an eighth seen only once; the top ten take roughly 0.015%. This CDR3 contains 14 residues. V lost 1 base to trimming and J lost 10 bases, with 14 bases between them. Germline CDR1 is MNHEY and CDR2 is SMNVEV (reference sequence). The specimen was naive CD4+ T cells from blood. This clonotype was sampled from a woman between 18 and 29 years old with type 1 diabetes. This chain uses TRBV27 with TRBJ2-1; D is perhaps TRBD1 (6 bases). The CDR3 reads CASSLFPLGAEQFF. In nucleotides, the CDR3 is TGTGCCAGCAGTTTATTCCCCCTGGGGGCCGAGCAGTTCTTC.